This T cell receptor (beta chain) appears in the sequencing data of a study of T cell repertoires in cytomegalovirus infection. Study background: Recently identified HLA-C-restricted CMV epitopes and well-studied HLA-B-restricted CMV epitopes were used by the study. Both a matching HLA type and CMV infection were indicated by public TCR beta signatures.

The study's findings and limits: HLA-C-restricted CMV-specific TCR beta clonotypes prevailed in the ex vivo response. Using cumulative public TCR beta family frequency, the authors identified those who carried CMV together with the relevant HLA.

On this clonotype: Antigen: not known.

TCRdb used MiXCR to reprocess the reads, holding one entry per CDR3 protein. The sample shows approximately 770,000 distinct CDR3 sequences, almost 30% of them seen only once. Deletions cut 4 bases from V and 7 bases from J, with 6 bases between. In germline, CDR1 is SGHRS, CDR2 YFSETQ. This CDR3 comprises 11 residues. The J gene is TRBJ2-1, the V gene TRBV5-1, with a possible D match to TRBD1 (5 bases). The source is a human donor in good health (CMV status not recorded). Some clones in this sample may be carry-over from other donors' samples. This specimen was cultured CD8+ T cells from PBMCs, taken from culture after CMV antigen stimulation. The CDR3 spells CASSHRNEQFF. The CDR3 DNA sequence: TGCGCCAGCAGCCACAGGAATGAGCAGTTCTTC.